This TCR beta chain was captured by sequencing in a study of T cells in Graves' hyperthyroidism and ophthalmopathy. Newly diagnosed patients aged 18 to 65 had hyperthyroidism of under 2 months' duration. Clinical symptoms, serum thyroxine and TRAb, thyroid ultrasound and orbital computed tomography together formed the diagnostic basis. This clonotype appeared a few times. Trimming removed 6 bases at V and 3 bases at J, with 11 bases between. This CDR3 has 13 residues. Germline lookup yields CDR1 MNHNS and CDR2 SASEGT. RNA transcripts were the template for amplifying TCR beta CDR3 regions. The HTBI set primed first-round TCR CDR3 RT-PCR. A single record per CDR3 protein comes from TCRdb applying MiXCR to the multiplex PCR reads. The sample yields around 340,000 distinct CDR3 sequences, about 20% seen once.

Input material: blood. The TCR comes from a woman in her 50s with Graves' hyperthyroidism. The genes are TRBV6-1 and TRBJ1-1; perhaps TRBD1 as D (5 bases). Written as DNA, the CDR3 is TGTGCCAGCAGCGGACATATGGACACTGAAGCTTTCTTT. Translated, it gives CASSGHMDTEAFF.